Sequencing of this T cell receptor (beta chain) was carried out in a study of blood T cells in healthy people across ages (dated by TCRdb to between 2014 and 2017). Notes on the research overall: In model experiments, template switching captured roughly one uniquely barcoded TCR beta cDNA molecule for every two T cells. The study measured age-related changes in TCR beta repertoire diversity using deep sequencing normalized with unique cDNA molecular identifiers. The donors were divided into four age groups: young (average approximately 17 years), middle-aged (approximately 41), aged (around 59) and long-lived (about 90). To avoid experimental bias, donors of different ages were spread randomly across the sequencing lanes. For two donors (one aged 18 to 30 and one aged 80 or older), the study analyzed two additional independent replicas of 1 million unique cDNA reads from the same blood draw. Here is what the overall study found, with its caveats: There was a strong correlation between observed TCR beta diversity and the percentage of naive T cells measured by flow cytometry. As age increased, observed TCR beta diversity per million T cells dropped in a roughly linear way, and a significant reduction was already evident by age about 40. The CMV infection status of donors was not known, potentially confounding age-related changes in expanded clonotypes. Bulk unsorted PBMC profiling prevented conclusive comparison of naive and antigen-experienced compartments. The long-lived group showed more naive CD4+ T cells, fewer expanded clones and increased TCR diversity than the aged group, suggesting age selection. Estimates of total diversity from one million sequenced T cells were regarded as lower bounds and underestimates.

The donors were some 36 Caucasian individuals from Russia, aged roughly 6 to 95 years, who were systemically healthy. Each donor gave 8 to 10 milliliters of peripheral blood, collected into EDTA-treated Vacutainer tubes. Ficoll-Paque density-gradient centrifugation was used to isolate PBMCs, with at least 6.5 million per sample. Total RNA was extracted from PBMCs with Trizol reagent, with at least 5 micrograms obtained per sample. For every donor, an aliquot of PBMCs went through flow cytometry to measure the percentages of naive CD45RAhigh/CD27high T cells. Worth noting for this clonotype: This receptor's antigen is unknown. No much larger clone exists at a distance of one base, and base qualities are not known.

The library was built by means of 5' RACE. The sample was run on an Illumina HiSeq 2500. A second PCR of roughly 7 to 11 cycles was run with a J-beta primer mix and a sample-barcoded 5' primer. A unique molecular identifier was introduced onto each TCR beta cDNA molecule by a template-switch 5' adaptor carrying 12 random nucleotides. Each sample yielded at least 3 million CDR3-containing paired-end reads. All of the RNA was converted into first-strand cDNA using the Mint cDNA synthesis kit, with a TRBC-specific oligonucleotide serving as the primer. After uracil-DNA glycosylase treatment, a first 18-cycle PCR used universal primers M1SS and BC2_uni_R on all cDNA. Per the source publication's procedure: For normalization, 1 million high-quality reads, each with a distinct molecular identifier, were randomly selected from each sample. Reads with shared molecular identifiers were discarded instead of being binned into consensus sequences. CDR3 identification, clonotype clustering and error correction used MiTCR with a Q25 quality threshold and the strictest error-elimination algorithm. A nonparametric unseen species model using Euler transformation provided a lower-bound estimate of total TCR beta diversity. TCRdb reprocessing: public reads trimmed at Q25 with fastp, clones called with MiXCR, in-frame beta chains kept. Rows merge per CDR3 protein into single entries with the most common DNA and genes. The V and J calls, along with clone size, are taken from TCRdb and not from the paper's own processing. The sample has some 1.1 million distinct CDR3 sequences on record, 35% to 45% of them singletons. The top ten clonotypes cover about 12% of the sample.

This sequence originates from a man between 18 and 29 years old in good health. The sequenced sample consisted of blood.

The CDR3 reads as follows: CASSPGTLSYNEQFF. The nucleotide sequence reads TGTGCCAGCAGCCCCGGGACCCTTTCCTACAATGAGCAGTTCTTC. This chain is built from TRBV4-2 and TRBJ2-1; the D gene could be either TRBD1 or TRBD2, each agreeing at 5 bases. V loses 4 bases of germline sequence and J loses 1 base, and the interval between the two ends is 11 bases. The CDR3 holds 15 amino acids from the cysteine to the phenylalanine. Only the CDR3 portion is preserved as DNA: 45 bases, with reading frame beginning at the first base. CDR1 and CDR2 are drawn from the germline V gene: LGHNA, YNFKEQ.